The 19 T cell receptor beta chains given below trace back to one sample, sequenced in a study of spatial heterogeneity in lung cancer. Each CDR3 protein is one row after TCRdb ran MiXCR on the 5' RACE reads. The data show about 95,000 distinct CDR3 sequences, under 9% seen once. Time point in this sample: sample taken at primary tumor resection. Without sorting, whole RNA was sequenced from tumor, nontumor lung or frozen PBMC. Here the sequenced sample was PBMCs, taken at surgery. The receptor source for this set is a male donor with early-stage non-small cell lung cancer.

This clonotype was recorded many times. The V gene is TRBV7-9, the J gene TRBJ2-3, with D possibly called TRBD1 or TRBD2 (6 bases each). Between the trimmed V and J ends, which lost 1 base and 4 bases, there was a span of 12 bases. This CDR3 comprises 15 residues. From germline, CDR1 is SEHNR and CDR2 FQNEAQ (reference sequence). The CDR3 is CASSLGRGTPDTQYF. CDR3 in DNA: TGTGCCAGCAGCTTAGGGAGGGGGACGCCAGATACGCAGTATTTT.

This clonotype turned up a few times. The V gene is TRBV5-1, the J gene TRBJ2-1; D is perhaps TRBD2 (5 bases). The germline CDR1 and CDR2 sequences are SGHRS and YFSETQ. This CDR3 is 15 amino acids long. V lost 0 bases and J 1 base, leaving 8 bases between the germline ends. The CDR3 protein is CASSLDGSSYNEQFF. The CDR3 coding sequence is TGCGCCAGCAGCTTGGATGGGAGTTCCTACAATGAGCAGTTCTTC.

This clonotype was seen at least ten times. The chain joins TRBV9 to TRBJ2-3, with 11 nucleotides matching TRBD2. This CDR3 has 16 amino acids. Trimming took 4 bases from V and 0 from J; bases not matched to a gene: 4. Germline loops: CDR1 SGDLS, CDR2 YYNGEE. CDR3 nucleotides: TGTGCCAGCAGCTTGACTAGCGGGGCAAGCACAGATACGCAGTATTTT. Its translation is CASSLTSGASTDTQYF.

This clonotype came up many times. The J gene is TRBJ2-5, the V gene TRBV3-1; D might be TRBD1 or TRBD2, each matching 5 bases. Germline CDR1 is LGHDT and CDR2 is YNNKEL (reference sequence). There are 15 residues in the CDR3. V lost 4 bases, J lost 5 bases, and 17 bases lay in between. The CDR3 DNA is TGTGCCAGCAGCCCCTCAGGACTGTGGGGGGAGACCCAGTACTTC. Its translation: CASSPSGLWGETQYF.

The DNA for the CDR3 is TGTGCCAGCAGCCCCGGCCGGCTAATCTCCTACAATGAGCAGTTCTTC. Residues: CASSPGRLISYNEQFF. The chain uses TRBV7-2 and TRBJ2-1; D is undetermined. CDR3 length equals 16 residues. In germline, CDR1 is SGHTA, CDR2 FQGNSA. Trimming pared 5 bases from V and 0 bases from J, leaving 14 bases between.

The CDR3 DNA sequence: TGTGCCAGCGAAAGGGCAGGTCAGCCCCAGCATTTT. The encoded protein is CASERAGQPQHF. The rearrangement links TRBV27 to TRBJ1-5; D remains unclear. Germline CDR1 is MNHEY and CDR2 is SMNVEV (reference sequence). The CDR3 loop spans 12 amino acids. Trimming removed 8 bases from V and 6 bases from J, with 11 bases in between.

CDR3 residues: CSVSRTRGTDTQYF. CDR3 sequence (DNA): TGCAGCGTTAGTCGGACTAGGGGGACAGATACGCAGTATTTT. The gene calls are TRBV29-1 and TRBJ2-3, with D perhaps TRBD2 (7 bases). The V end was cut by 5 bases, the J end by 3 bases, with 15 bases between. The CDR3 has 14 residues. Germline lookup yields CDR1 SQVTM and CDR2 ANQGSEA.

This clonotype has ten or more counts. The rearrangement joins TRBV24-1 to TRBJ2-1, with TRBD1 identical over 10 bases. The CDR3 is made up of 15 amino acids. The V segment lost 9 bases and the J segment 7 bases; nucleotides outside the gene matches: 11. The V gene's germline CDR1 is KGHDR and CDR2 SFDVKD. CDR3 in DNA: TGTGCCACCGCGACCGGGACAGGGGACCCAAATGAGCAGTTCTTC. This encodes CATATGTGDPNEQFF.

In DNA form, the CDR3 reads TGTGCCAGCAGTTTTTCGGCTCCTTTAGGGGAGCTGTTTTTT. Its protein is CASSFSAPLGELFF. This chain joins TRBV28 and TRBJ2-2; D gene uncertain. Germline-derived CDR1 and CDR2 are MDHEN and SYDVKM. Between the trimmed V and J ends, which lost 3 bases and 8 bases, there was a span of 13 bases. This CDR3 contains 14 residues.

Comment on this clonotype: A read error may explain this, as a much larger clone is one base away. Because it lacks the conserved phenylalanine or tryptophan at the end, this CDR3 is likely a read error. The chain has TRBV7-9 and TRBJ2-7, with 7 bases matching TRBD1. Germline V CDR1 and CDR2: SEHNR, FQNEAQ (reference sequence). V was clipped by 5 bases and J by 0 bases; unmatched bases: 7. CDR3 length equals 15 residues. The CDR3 spells CASSSLDRPSYEQYL. For the CDR3, the DNA is TGTGCCAGCAGCAGCTTGGACAGGCCCTCCTACGAGCAGTACTTG.

The rearrangement links TRBV4-1 to TRBJ2-7; tentatively, D is TRBD1 or TRBD2 (5 bases each). Trimming removed 4 bases from V and 2 bases from J, with 9 bases in between. CDR1 and CDR2 (germline): MGHRA, YSYEKL. The CDR3 loop spans 13 amino acids. The CDR3 here is CASSLGPAYEQYF. CDR3 bases: TGCGCCAGCAGCCTGGGACCCGCCTACGAGCAGTACTTC.

This clonotype appeared a few times. V usage is TRBV7-2 and J usage is TRBJ1-3; 7 positions agree with TRBD1. The germline CDR1 and CDR2 sequences are SGHTA and FQGNSA. CDR3 length equals 15 residues. The junction had 6 bases not matched to a gene; V was cut back by 5 bases and J by 2 bases. The CDR3 DNA sequence: TGTGCCAGCAGCCCACAGGGGACTGCTGGAAACACCATATATTTT. Its translation: CASSPQGTAGNTIYF.

This clonotype was picked up a small number of times. The chain is built from TRBV7-2 and TRBJ2-4; 7 bases map to TRBD1. Germline V gives CDR1 SGHTA, CDR2 FQGNSA. The length of the CDR3 is 16 residues. V lost 1 base, J lost 1 base, and 4 bases stayed unmatched. The CDR3 DNA is TGTGCCAGCAGCTTAGGAACAGGGGTGGCCAAAAACATTCAGTACTTC. It codes for CASSLGTGVAKNIQYF.

This clonotype was found many times. V and J are TRBV7-9 and TRBJ1-3; D unclear. Germline loops: CDR1 SEHNR, CDR2 FQNEAQ (reference sequence). This CDR3 has 15 amino acids. V was clipped by 4 bases and J by 0 bases, with 10 bases between them. CDR3 coding DNA: TGTGCCAGCAGCTCCGGGTCGGGCTCTGGAAACACCATATATTTT. It specifies CASSSGSGSGNTIYF.

This clonotype was recorded at least ten times. This chain connects TRBV12-3 or TRBV12-4 to TRBJ2-3; 9 bases agree with TRBD1. The CDR3 has 14 residues. V lost 7 bases and J lost 6; bases outside the gene matches: 8. CDR3 residues: CASTRDRVGDTQYF. Written as DNA, the CDR3 is TGTGCCAGCACCCGGGACAGGGTGGGGGATACGCAGTATTTT.

This clonotype was observed at least ten times. This chain's CDR3 is CAIRANTDTQYF. The CDR3 DNA sequence: TGTGCCATCAGAGCGAACACAGATACGCAGTATTTT. V gene TRBV10-3 combines with J gene TRBJ2-3, with unresolved D. Germline V CDR1 and CDR2: ENHRY, SYGVKD. Trimming removed 6 bases from V and 2 bases from J, with 6 bases in between. The CDR3 covers 12 residues.

This chain links TRBV29-1 with TRBJ2-1; the match to TRBD2 covers 7 bases. V lost 4 bases, J lost 0 bases, and 6 bases stayed unmatched. Germline V gives CDR1 SQVTM, CDR2 ANQGSEA. The CDR3 totals 15 residues. The CDR3 nucleotides are TGCAGCGTTGTGCAAGCGGGACGCTCCTACAATGAGCAGTTCTTC. Translated: CSVVQAGRSYNEQFF.

This clonotype was counted many times. This sequence joins TRBV5-1 and TRBJ2-5; 7 bases are shared with TRBD1. Germline CDR1 is SGHRS and CDR2 is YFSETQ. This CDR3 spans 16 amino acids. Losses at the gene ends were 1 base for V and 5 bases for J; bases not matched to a gene: 11. DNA of the CDR3: TGCGCCAGCAGCTTGCGGCGAGGGGGCGCTGGCGAGACCCAGTACTTC. Its protein product is CASSLRRGGAGETQYF.

This clonotype was recorded many times. J is TRBJ2-7 and V is TRBV11-1; D unclear. The CDR3 contains 14 residues. Trimming pared 1 base from V and 4 bases from J, leaving 11 bases between. Germline loops: CDR1 SGHAT, CDR2 FQDESV (reference sequence). CDR3: CASSLGPARYEQYF. CDR3 DNA: TGTGCCAGCAGCTTAGGTCCAGCTAGATACGAGCAGTACTTC.